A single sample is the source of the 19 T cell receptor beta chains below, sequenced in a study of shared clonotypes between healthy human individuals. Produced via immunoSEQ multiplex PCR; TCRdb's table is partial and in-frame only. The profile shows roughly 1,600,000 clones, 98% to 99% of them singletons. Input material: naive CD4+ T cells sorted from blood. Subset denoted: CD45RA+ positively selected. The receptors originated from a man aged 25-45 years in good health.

The CDR3 region has the DNA TGTGCCAGCAGCGACACCCAATTACAGGGAAACACCATATATTTT. Amino acid sequence: CASSDTQLQGNTIYF. The chain couples TRBV7-3 to TRBJ1-3; D gene uncertain. The germline V and J ends were trimmed by 5 bases and 4 bases, with 15 bases remaining between them. The CDR3 extends over 15 amino acids. Germline V CDR1 and CDR2: SGHTA, FQGTGA.

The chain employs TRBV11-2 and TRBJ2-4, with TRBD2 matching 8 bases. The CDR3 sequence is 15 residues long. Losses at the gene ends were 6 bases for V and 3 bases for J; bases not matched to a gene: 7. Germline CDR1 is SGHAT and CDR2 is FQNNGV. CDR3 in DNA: TGTGCCAGCAGAGCTATGCGGGGGGTCAAAAACATTCAGTACTTC. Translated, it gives CASRAMRGVKNIQYF. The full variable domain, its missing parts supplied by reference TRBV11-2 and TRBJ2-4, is EAGVAQSPRYKIIEKRQSVAFWCNPISGHATLYWYQQILGQGPKLLIQFQNNGVVDDSQLPKDRFSAERLKGVDSTLKIQPAKLEDSAVYLCASRAMRGVKNIQYFGAGTRLSVL.

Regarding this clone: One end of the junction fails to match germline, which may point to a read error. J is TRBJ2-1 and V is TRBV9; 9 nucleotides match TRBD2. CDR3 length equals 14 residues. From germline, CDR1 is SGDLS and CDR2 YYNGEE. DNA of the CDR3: TGTGTCAGCAGCCCCTTTAGCGGGAGCGTTGAGCAGTTCTTC. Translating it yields CVSSPFSGSVEQFF.

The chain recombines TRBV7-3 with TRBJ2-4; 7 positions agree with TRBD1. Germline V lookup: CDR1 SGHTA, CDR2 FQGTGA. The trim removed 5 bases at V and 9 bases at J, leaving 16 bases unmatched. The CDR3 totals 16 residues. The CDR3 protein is CASSHTLQGPLGIQYF. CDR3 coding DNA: TGTGCCAGCAGCCACACTTTACAGGGGCCCTTGGGCATTCAGTACTTC.

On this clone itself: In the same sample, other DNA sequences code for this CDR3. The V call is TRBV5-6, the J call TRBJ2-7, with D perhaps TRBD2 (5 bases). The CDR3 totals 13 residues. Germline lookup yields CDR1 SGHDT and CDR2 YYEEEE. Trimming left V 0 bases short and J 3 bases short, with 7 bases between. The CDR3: CASSLATSYEQYF. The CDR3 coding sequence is TGTGCCAGCAGCTTGGCTACTAGCTACGAGCAGTACTTC.

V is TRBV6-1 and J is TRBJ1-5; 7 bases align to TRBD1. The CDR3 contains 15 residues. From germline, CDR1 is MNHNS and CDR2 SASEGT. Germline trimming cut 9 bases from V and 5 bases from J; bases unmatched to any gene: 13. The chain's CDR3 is CASGTAVRGHQPQHF. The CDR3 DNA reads TGTGCCAGTGGAACCGCTGTGAGGGGGCATCAGCCCCAGCATTTT.

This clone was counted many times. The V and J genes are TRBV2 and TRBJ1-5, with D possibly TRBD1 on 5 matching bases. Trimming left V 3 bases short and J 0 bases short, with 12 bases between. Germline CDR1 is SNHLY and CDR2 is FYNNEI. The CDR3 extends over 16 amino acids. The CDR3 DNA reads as TGTGCCAGCAGTGATCAAGGGGCGGGTAGCAATCAGCCCCAGCATTTT. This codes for CASSDQGAGSNQPQHF.

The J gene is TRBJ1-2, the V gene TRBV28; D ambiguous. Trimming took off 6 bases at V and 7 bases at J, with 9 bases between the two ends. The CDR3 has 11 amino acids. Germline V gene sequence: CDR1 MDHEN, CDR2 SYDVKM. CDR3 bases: TGTGCCAGCAGATCGATAGGTGGCTACACCTTC. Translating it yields CASRSIGGYTF.

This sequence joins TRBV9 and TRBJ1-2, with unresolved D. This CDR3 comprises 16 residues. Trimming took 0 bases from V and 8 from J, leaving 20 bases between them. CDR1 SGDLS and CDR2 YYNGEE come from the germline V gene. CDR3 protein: CASSVDVGFQPFGYTF. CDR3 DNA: TGTGCCAGCAGCGTAGACGTAGGATTTCAACCATTCGGCTACACCTTC.

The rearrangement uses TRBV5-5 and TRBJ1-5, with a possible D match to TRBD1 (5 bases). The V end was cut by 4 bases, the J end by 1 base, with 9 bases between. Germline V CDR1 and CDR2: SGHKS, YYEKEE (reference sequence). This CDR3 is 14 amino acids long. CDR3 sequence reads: CASSIRDSNQPQHF. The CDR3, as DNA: TGTGCCAGCAGCATCCGGGACAGCAATCAGCCCCAGCATTTT.

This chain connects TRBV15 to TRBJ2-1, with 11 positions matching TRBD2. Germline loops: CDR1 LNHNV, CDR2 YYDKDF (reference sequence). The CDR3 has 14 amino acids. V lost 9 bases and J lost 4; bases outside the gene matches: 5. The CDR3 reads CATSTSGVYNEQFF. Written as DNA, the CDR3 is TGTGCCACGTCGACTAGCGGGGTTTACAATGAGCAGTTCTTC.

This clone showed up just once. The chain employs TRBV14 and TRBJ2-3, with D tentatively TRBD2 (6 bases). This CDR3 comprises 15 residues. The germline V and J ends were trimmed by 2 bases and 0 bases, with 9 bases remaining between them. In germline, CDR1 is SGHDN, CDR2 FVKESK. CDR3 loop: CASSQQGGSTDTQYF. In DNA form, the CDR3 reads TGTGCCAGCAGCCAACAGGGAGGTAGCACAGATACGCAGTATTTT.

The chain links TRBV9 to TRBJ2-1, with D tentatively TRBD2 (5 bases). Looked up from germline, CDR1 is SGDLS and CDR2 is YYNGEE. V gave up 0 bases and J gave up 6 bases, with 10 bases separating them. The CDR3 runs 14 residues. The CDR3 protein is CASSVASGSNEQFF. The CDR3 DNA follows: TGTGCCAGCAGCGTAGCTTCGGGGAGCAATGAGCAGTTCTTC.

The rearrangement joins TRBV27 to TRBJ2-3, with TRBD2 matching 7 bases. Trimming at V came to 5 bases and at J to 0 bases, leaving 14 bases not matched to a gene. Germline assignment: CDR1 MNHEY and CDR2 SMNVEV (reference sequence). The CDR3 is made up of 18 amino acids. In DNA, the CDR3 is TGTGCCAGCAGTCTTAAACTTCGGACTAGAACTAGCACAGATACGCAGTATTTT. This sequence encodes CASSLKLRTRTSTDTQYF.

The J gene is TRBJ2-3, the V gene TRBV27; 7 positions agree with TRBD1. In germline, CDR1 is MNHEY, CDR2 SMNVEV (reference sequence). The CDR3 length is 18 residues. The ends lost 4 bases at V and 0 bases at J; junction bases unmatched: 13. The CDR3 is CASSSYRGRWMSTDTQYF. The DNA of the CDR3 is TGTGCCAGCAGTTCGTACAGGGGTAGGTGGATGAGCACAGATACGCAGTATTTT.

CDR3 loop: CASSPRTGEWETQYF. CDR3 bases: TGTGCCAGCAGCCCCCGGACAGGGGAATGGGAGACCCAGTACTTC. V gene TRBV7-2 combines with J gene TRBJ2-5; TRBD1 matches at 9 bases. The germline V gene encodes CDR1 SGHTA and CDR2 FQGNSA. The ends lost 5 bases at V and 5 bases at J; junction bases unmatched: 9. The CDR3 is 15 amino acids.

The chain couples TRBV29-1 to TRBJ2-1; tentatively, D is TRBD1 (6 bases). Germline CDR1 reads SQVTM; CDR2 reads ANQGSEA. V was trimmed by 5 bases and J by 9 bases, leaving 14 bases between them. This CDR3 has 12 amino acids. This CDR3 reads CSVSQGRSEQFF. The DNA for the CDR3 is TGCAGCGTTTCTCAGGGGCGCAGTGAGCAGTTCTTC.

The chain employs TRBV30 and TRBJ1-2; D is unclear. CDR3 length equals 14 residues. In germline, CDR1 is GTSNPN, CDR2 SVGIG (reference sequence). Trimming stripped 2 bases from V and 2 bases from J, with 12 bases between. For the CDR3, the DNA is TGTGCCTGGAGTTCCGGGCCGTCGAACTATGGCTACACCTTC. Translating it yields CAWSSGPSNYGYTF.

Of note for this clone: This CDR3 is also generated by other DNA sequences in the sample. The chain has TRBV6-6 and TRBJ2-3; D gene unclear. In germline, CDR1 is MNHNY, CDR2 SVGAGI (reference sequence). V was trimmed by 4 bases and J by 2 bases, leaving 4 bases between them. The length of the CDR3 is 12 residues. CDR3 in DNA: TGTGCCAGCAGTTCCCTCACAGATACGCAGTATTTT. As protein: CASSSLTDTQYF.